The 30 T cell receptor beta chains below all came from one sample that was sequenced in a study of Graves' ophthalmopathy and Graves' hyperthyroidism. Amplified TCR beta CDR3 regions were obtained using RNA transcripts as template. Amplification began with first-round RT-PCR using HTBI primers, then second-round multiplex PCR was performed. In TCRdb, the multiplex PCR reads were re-called with MiXCR into one record per CDR3 protein. The data show 200,000 to 300,000 distinct CDR3 sequences, about 47% seen once. The specimen sequenced was peripheral blood. The source of these receptors is an adult man with Graves' ophthalmopathy.

The chain carries TRBV11-2 and TRBJ2-2; either TRBD1 or TRBD2 may fit D (5 bases each). The CDR3 length is 16 residues. Germline CDR1 SGHAT, CDR2 FQNNGV. V was clipped by 3 bases and J by 7 bases, with 18 bases between them. The CDR3 DNA is TGTGCCAGCAGCTTTTTCGGAACTCGGGGCAGCGGGGAGCTGTTTTTT. Translated, it gives CASSFFGTRGSGELFF.

As concerns this clonotype: Just one base apart from a much larger clone, this may be a read error. The chain couples TRBV7-9 to TRBJ2-5; D possibly corresponds to TRBD1 (5 bases). Germline CDR1 and CDR2: SEHNR and FQNEAQ (reference sequence). This CDR3 has 17 residues. The V and J ends lost 0 bases and 2 bases respectively, with 16 bases between them. The CDR3 DNA follows: TGTGCCAGCAGCTTAGCGAGGACACGGAAGATGCAAGAGACCCAGTACTTC. As protein: CASSLARTRKMQETQYF.

The J gene is TRBJ2-7, the V gene TRBV28, with D tentatively TRBD1 or TRBD2 (5 bases each). The CDR3 is 14 residues long. Trimming removed 8 bases at V and 3 bases at J, with 17 bases between. Germline V gene data show CDR1 as MDHEN and CDR2 as SYDVKM. The DNA of the CDR3 is TGTGCCAGCCAAAGCCCTAGGGGACGCTACGAGCAGTACTTC. Translated: CASQSPRGRYEQYF.

The chain has TRBV2 and TRBJ1-5; 7 bases are a match to TRBD1. The CDR3 spans 14 residues. Germline V gene data show CDR1 as SNHLY and CDR2 as FYNNEI. Germline trimming cut 4 bases from V and 6 bases from J; bases unmatched to any gene: 6. CDR3 residues: CASSGSGGTQPQHF. The CDR3 nucleotides are TGTGCCAGCAGTGGATCAGGGGGTACTCAGCCCCAGCATTTT.

This clonotype has just a few counts. This rearrangement joins TRBV9 to TRBJ2-5, with 11 bases fitting TRBD2. CDR1 is SGDLS and CDR2 is YYNGEE in the germline V gene. This CDR3 contains 16 residues. Trimming at V came to 2 bases and at J to 1 base, leaving 4 bases not matched to a gene. Here the CDR3 reads CASSVSGTSGQETQYF. CDR3 nucleotides: TGTGCCAGCAGCGTTTCCGGGACTAGCGGCCAAGAGACCCAGTACTTC.

The V call is TRBV13, the J call TRBJ2-5, with 8 bases lining up with TRBD1. Germline assignment: CDR1 PRHDT and CDR2 FYEKMQ (reference sequence). This CDR3 is 15 amino acids long. With 4 bases clipped from V and 5 bases from J, the junction kept 9 bases outside the gene matches. As DNA, the CDR3 is TGTGCCAGCAGCTCTTTAGACAGGGGCCTGGAGACCCAGTACTTC. Amino acid sequence: CASSSLDRGLETQYF.

The sample holds a few counts of this clonotype. J is TRBJ2-5 and V is TRBV7-8; D is undetermined. V was clipped by 2 bases and J by 5 bases, with 21 bases between them. CDR3 length equals 17 residues. Germline assignment: CDR1 SGHVS and CDR2 FQNEAQ. The CDR3 sequence is CASSLSAFGRIEETQYF. The CDR3 nucleotides read TGTGCCAGCAGCTTAAGTGCGTTTGGCAGGATCGAGGAGACCCAGTACTTC.

This rearrangement joins TRBV12-3 or TRBV12-4 to TRBJ2-5; 11 bases align to TRBD1. This CDR3 is 17 amino acids long. The V and J ends lost 6 bases and 4 bases, in that order; junction bases with no gene match: 13. CDR3 amino acids: CASRLGQGVSGGETQYF. In DNA, the CDR3 is TGTGCCAGCAGGCTGGGACAGGGGGTTAGCGGGGGAGAGACCCAGTACTTC.

This chain uses TRBV7-8 with TRBJ1-2, with D possibly TRBD1 on 6 matching bases. Germline CDR1 is SGHVS and CDR2 is FQNEAQ. The CDR3 has 16 amino acids. Between the trimmed V and J ends, which lost 0 bases and 6 bases, there was a span of 17 bases. The CDR3 reads CASSLARTPQGDGYTF. The CDR3 coding sequence is TGTGCCAGCAGCTTAGCGAGAACCCCACAGGGCGATGGCTACACCTTC. Drawing the rest from reference TRBV7-8 and TRBJ1-2, the complete variable domain is GAGVSQSPRYKVAKRGQDVALRCDPISGHVSLFWYQQALGQGPEFLTYFQNEAQLDKSGLPSDRFFAERPEGSVSTLKIQRTQQEDSAVYLCASSLARTPQGDGYTFGSGTRLTVV.

This clonotype was observed a handful of times. The V gene is TRBV10-3, the J gene TRBJ1-1; possible D gene TRBD1, 6 bases. V dropped 6 bases and J dropped 1 base, with 15 bases sitting between them. CDR3 length equals 15 residues. Looked up from germline, CDR1 is ENHRY and CDR2 is SYGVKD. CDR3 loop: CAISRGGVGNTEAFF. The CDR3 bases are TGTGCCATCAGCAGGGGAGGTGTGGGGAACACTGAAGCTTTCTTT.

In regard to this clonotype: At one of its ends the junction is not consistent with the germline gene, which may arise from a read error. This chain connects TRBV7-3 to TRBJ2-5, with TRBD2 identical over 9 bases. CDR1 and CDR2 (germline): SGHTA, FQGTGA. CDR3 length: 16 residues. The CDR3 DNA is TGTGCCAGCAGCTTAATGAGCGGGGGGACTGGGGATACGCAGTATTTC. Protein sequence: CASSLMSGGTGDTQYF.

The chain carries TRBV12-3 or TRBV12-4 and TRBJ2-2, with 8 bases lining up with TRBD1. The CDR3 consists of 15 residues. V shed 7 bases, J shed 4 bases, and the junction held 8 bases outside the gene matches. This CDR3 reads CASTNTGGRTGELFF. As DNA, the CDR3 is TGTGCCAGCACCAATACAGGGGGGCGCACCGGGGAGCTGTTTTTT.

A note on this clonotype: A read error is possible here, since a much larger clone lies one base away. The chain carries TRBV10-3 and TRBJ1-1; D might be TRBD1 (6 bases). The CDR3 totals 17 residues. V was shortened by 4 bases and J by 0 bases, with 18 bases between the two germline ends. Germline assignment: CDR1 ENHRY and CDR2 SYGVKD. In DNA, the CDR3 is TGTGCCATCAGTGCGTCACGGGGGGCCGGCTTGAACACTGAAGCTTTCTTT. This translates into CAISASRGAGLNTEAFF.

This clonotype has just one count. This rearrangement joins TRBV6-2 or TRBV6-3 to TRBJ1-3; no clear D gene. In germline, CDR1 is MNHEY, CDR2 SVGEGT. This CDR3 spans 15 amino acids. V was cut by 0 bases and J by 0 bases, with 6 bases left in between. CDR3 coding DNA: TGTGCCAGCAGTTACTCCACAGTCTCTGGAAACACCATATATTTT. This codes for CASSYSTVSGNTIYF.

The V call is TRBV11-2, the J call TRBJ2-1; D gene unclear. The germline V gene encodes CDR1 SGHAT and CDR2 FQNNGV. This CDR3 contains 14 residues. Trimming took 3 bases from V and 0 from J, leaving 6 bases between them. The CDR3 sequence: CASSLGYSYNEQFF. CDR3 DNA sequence: TGTGCCAGCAGCTTGGGGTACTCCTACAATGAGCAGTTCTTC.

V gene TRBV5-1 combines with J gene TRBJ2-2; 9 nucleotides match TRBD1. From germline, CDR1 is SGHRS and CDR2 YFSETQ. The CDR3 loop spans 15 amino acids. With V trimmed by 6 bases and J by 4 bases, 7 bases remained unmatched. CDR3 loop: CASNADRGGTGELFF. The CDR3 DNA is TGCGCCAGCAACGCGGACAGGGGTGGCACCGGGGAGCTGTTTTTT.

This clonotype was observed a few times. The chain joins TRBV13 to TRBJ2-7; perhaps TRBD2 as D (6 bases). V was shortened by 5 bases and J by 3 bases, with 17 bases between the two germline ends. CDR3 length: 15 residues. Per the germline V gene, CDR1 is PRHDT and CDR2 is FYEKMQ (reference sequence). In nucleotides, the CDR3 is TGTGCCAGCAGCCAAGGGAAAGCGGGCCACTACGAGCAGTACTTC. Translating it yields CASSQGKAGHYEQYF.

This chain connects TRBV10-2 to TRBJ2-7, with TRBD2 identical over 11 bases. CDR3 length equals 18 residues. Per the germline V gene, CDR1 is WSHSY and CDR2 is SAAADI. The V gene end was trimmed by 2 bases and the J gene end by 0 bases; junction bases not matched to a gene: 9. The CDR3: CASSEPRGLAAPSYEQYF. CDR3 DNA sequence: TGCGCCAGCAGTGAGCCTCGGGGACTAGCGGCCCCCTCCTACGAGCAGTACTTC.

The chain links TRBV12-3 or TRBV12-4 to TRBJ1-2; D is uncertain. This CDR3 has 13 amino acids. V shed 3 bases and J shed 12 bases, with 17 bases lying between them. The DNA of the CDR3 is TGTGCCAGCAGTTTTCCGAGGCGCGGAGGCCACACCTTC. Protein sequence: CASSFPRRGGHTF.

V and J are TRBV30 and TRBJ1-2; D is perhaps TRBD1 (6 bases). Trimming cost V 5 bases and J 0 bases, with 19 bases left between them. The CDR3 extends over 16 amino acids. In germline, CDR1 is GTSNPN, CDR2 SVGIG (reference sequence). Here the CDR3 DNA reads TGTGCCTGGGCAAATTGGGTACAGGGCCCTAACTATGGCTACACCTTC. Residues: CAWANWVQGPNYGYTF.

This clonotype was counted a few times. The chain carries TRBV19 and TRBJ1-1; D is unresolved. Germline V lookup: CDR1 LNHDA, CDR2 SQIVND (reference sequence). The length of the CDR3 is 15 residues. The ends were cut back, 8 bases at V and 5 bases at J, with 21 bases in the middle. The CDR3 DNA reads TGTGCCAGTGGCCCCGGGCACGGTGTATGGACTGAAGCTTTCTTT. Protein product: CASGPGHGVWTEAFF.

The V call is TRBV9, the J call TRBJ2-5; 10 bases are a match to TRBD2. V lost 0 bases, J lost 5 bases, and 4 bases stayed unmatched. The CDR3 contains 15 residues. Germline CDR1 reads SGDLS; CDR2 reads YYNGEE. CDR3 in amino acids: CASSVEGLASETQYF. DNA for the CDR3: TGTGCCAGCAGCGTAGAGGGACTAGCGAGTGAGACCCAGTACTTC.

The V gene is TRBV29-1, the J gene TRBJ2-5; TRBD2 aligns across 10 bases. Germline-derived CDR1 and CDR2 are SQVTM and ANQGSEA. Trimming removed 6 bases from V and 5 bases from J; junction bases left unmatched: 9. This CDR3 has 14 amino acids. Here the CDR3 DNA reads TGCAGCGTAGTAAGCGGGGGGGCCGATGAGACCCAGTACTTC. It yields the protein CSVVSGGADETQYF.

The CDR3 sequence: CSVTTGSAQHF. Written as DNA, the CDR3 is TGCAGCGTCACGACTGGATCGGCCCAGCATTTT. This chain uses TRBV29-1 with TRBJ1-5; no clear D gene. CDR3 length: 11 residues. Trimming took 6 bases from V and 11 from J, leaving 14 bases between them. Germline loops: CDR1 SQVTM, CDR2 ANQGSEA. The variable domain in full, with the rest retrieved from reference TRBV29-1 and TRBJ1-5, is SAVISQKPSRDICQRGTSLTIQCQVDSQVTMMFWYRQQPGQSLTLIATANQGSEATYESGFVIDKFPISRPNLTFSTLTVSNMSPEDSSIYLCSVTTGSAQHFGDGTRLSIL.

This clonotype occurred a few times. This CDR3 reads CASSLRTSLETQYF. CDR3 in DNA: TGTGCCAGCAGCCTCCGGACTAGCTTAGAGACCCAGTACTTC. The chain combines TRBV7-6 with TRBJ2-5; 8 nucleotides agree with TRBD2. Germline CDR1 SGHVS, CDR2 FNYEAQ. The CDR3 is 14 amino acids. V lost 5 bases, J lost 4 bases, and 6 bases stayed unmatched.

This clonotype has more than one count but fewer than ten. The rearrangement uses TRBV15 and TRBJ1-4; 8 bases align to TRBD1. The germline V gene encodes CDR1 LNHNV and CDR2 YYDKDF (reference sequence). The V gene end was trimmed by 0 bases and the J gene end by 2 bases; junction bases not matched to a gene: 8. This CDR3 has 18 amino acids. CDR3 DNA: TGTGCCACCAGCAGAGATCTGACAGGGGTGTGGACTAATGAAAAACTGTTTTTT. The encoded protein is CATSRDLTGVWTNEKLFF.

The J gene is TRBJ2-5, the V gene TRBV29-1; no reliable D call. The germline CDR1 and CDR2 sequences are SQVTM and ANQGSEA. The CDR3 has 14 amino acids. Trimming pared 2 bases from V and 0 bases from J, leaving 10 bases between. The chain's CDR3 is CSVEYQANQETQYF. The CDR3 DNA sequence: TGCAGCGTTGAATACCAGGCCAACCAAGAGACCCAGTACTTC. Supplemented by reference TRBV29-1 and TRBJ2-5, the full variable domain reads SAVISQKPSRDICQRGTSLTIQCQVDSQVTMMFWYRQQPGQSLTLIATANQGSEATYESGFVIDKFPISRPNLTFSTLTVSNMSPEDSSIYLCSVEYQANQETQYFGPGTRLLVL.

The V gene is TRBV2, the J gene TRBJ2-1; D not certain. The CDR3 is 11 residues long. Deletions cut 2 bases from V and 6 bases from J, with 2 bases between. CDR1 is SNHLY and CDR2 is FYNNEI in the germline V gene. The CDR3 bases are TGTGCCAGCAGTGAACTCAATGAGCAGTTCTTC. The encoded protein is CASSELNEQFF.

This clonotype came up many times. The chain combines TRBV25-1 with TRBJ1-6, with D possibly matching TRBD1 (5 bases). Germline V gives CDR1 MGHDK, CDR2 SYGVNS. This CDR3 is 15 amino acids long. Trimming cost V 6 bases and J 9 bases, with 18 bases left between them. CDR3 loop: CASRGPGREGSPLHF. The DNA for the CDR3 is TGTGCCAGCAGGGGGCCGGGCCGAGAGGGTTCACCCCTCCACTTT.

In its sample, this clonotype was seen once. The genes are TRBV5-1 and TRBJ1-1; D possibly corresponds to TRBD1 (5 bases). CDR3 length equals 14 residues. Trimming removed 2 bases at V and 1 base at J, with 9 bases between. Germline V lookup: CDR1 SGHRS, CDR2 YFSETQ. CDR3 DNA: TGCGCCAGCAGCTTACAGGTCACGAACACTGAAGCTTTCTTT. It yields the protein CASSLQVTNTEAFF.